These T cell receptor beta chains were read from a single sample in a study of CD8+ T cells in alopecia areata. Libraries were prepared by immunoSEQ multiplex PCR; TCRdb keeps only in-frame clonotypes and omits some of them. The table shows about 200,000 clones, with around three fifths occurring only once. Material: CD4+ T cells sorted from blood, obtained at week 4, from a patient treated with tofacitinib. The receptors originated from a human donor with alopecia areata. Each CDR3 is given with its conserved first and last residue. The D gene is left open where the match is weak. For some rows the clone size is stated as once, few or many, or as a class when expanded; others skip it.

len | d_gene | j_gene | abundance | v_gene | CDR3aa | CDR3nt
11 | - | TRBJ1-2 | few | TRBV29-1 | CSGEQGYGYTF | TGCAGCGGAGAACAGGGATATGGCTACACCTTC
16 | - | TRBJ1-5 | once | TRBV30 | CAWSVGRPYSNQPQHF | TGTGCCTGGAGTGTGGGCAGGCCATATAGCAATCAGCCCCAGCATTTT
13 | - | TRBJ1-4 | - | TRBV2 | CASSLRLGEKLFF | TGTGCCAGCAGCCTCCGGCTCGGTGAAAAACTGTTTTTT
15 | - | TRBJ2-3 | - | TRBV5-5 | CASSLAASRTDTQYF | TGTGCCAGCAGCTTGGCAGCATCCCGTACAGATACGCAGTATTTT
16 | TRBD2 | TRBJ2-1 | - | TRBV4-3 | CASSQSAGGFYNEQFF | TGCGCCAGCAGCCAGAGCGCGGGGGGGTTCTACAATGAGCAGTTCTTC
11 | - | TRBJ2-7 | - | TRBV6-5 | CASRGLGEQYF | TGTGCCAGCAGGGGCCTCGGCGAGCAGTACTTC
18 | TRBD2 | TRBJ2-5 | few | TRBV5-1 | CASSLAPSGGNIQETQYF | TGCGCCAGCAGCTTGGCGCCTAGCGGGGGGAACATCCAAGAGACCCAGTACTTC
14 | TRBD1 | TRBJ1-2 | once | TRBV29-1 | CSADRGLDNYGYTF | TGCAGCGCCGACAGGGGGCTGGATAACTATGGCTACACCTTC
13 | - | TRBJ2-1 | few | TRBV18 | CASSEDRANEQFF | TGTGCCAGCTCAGAGGATAGGGCCAATGAGCAGTTCTTC
12 | - | TRBJ2-7 | - | TRBV29-1 | CSVGAGSYEQYF | TGCAGCGTTGGGGCAGGGAGCTACGAGCAGTACTTC
17 | - | TRBJ1-1 | - | TRBV30 | CAWSVPPTVRSSNEAFF | TGTGCCTGGAGTGTACCCCCAACCGTAAGGTCCTCTAATGAAGCTTTCTTT
19 | TRBD2 | TRBJ2-2 | few | TRBV4-1 | CASSPIVGGLAANTGELFF | TGCGCCAGCAGCCCTATCGTGGGAGGACTAGCGGCGAACACCGGGGAGCTGTTTTTT
16 | TRBD2 | TRBJ2-3 | - | TRBV30 | CAWSVTAGGSTDTQYF | TGTGCCTGGAGTGTTACGGCGGGGGGCTCGACAGATACGCAGTATTTT
14 | - | TRBJ2-7 | - | TRBV10-3 | CAISEPGRSYEQYF | TGTGCCATCAGTGAACCGGGACGGAGCTACGAGCAGTACTTC
14 | - | TRBJ2-7 | - | TRBV9 | CASSVGVGGYEQYF | TGTGCCAGCAGCGTCGGTGTTGGGGGCTACGAGCAGTACTTC
15 | TRBD1 | TRBJ2-2 | - | TRBV12-5 | CASGSGTGNTGELFF | TGTGCTAGTGGATCCGGGACAGGGAACACCGGGGAGCTGTTTTTT
13 | - | TRBJ2-1 | once | TRBV5-4 | CASSVLLDDEQFF | TGTGCCAGCAGCGTCCTACTAGACGATGAGCAGTTCTTC
15 | - | TRBJ1-5 | - | TRBV19 | CASSTGTASNQPQHF | TGTGCCAGTAGTACCGGGACGGCTAGCAATCAGCCCCAGCATTTT
9 | - | TRBJ1-2 | - | TRBV20-1 | CSAGSGYTF | TGCAGTGCCGGGTCTGGCTACACCTTC
12 | - | TRBJ1-1 | once | TRBV2 | CASSELNTEAFF | TGTGCCAGCAGTGAACTGAACACTGAAGCTTTTTTT
14 | - | TRBJ2-3 | - | TRBV29-1 | CSVPVPTRTDTQYF | TGCAGCGTCCCCGTTCCCACGAGGACAGATACGCAGTATTTT
15 | - | TRBJ2-1 | few | TRBV7-9 | CASSQTTAGDNEQFF | TGTGCCAGCAGCCAGACAACGGCTGGCGATAATGAGCAGTTCTTC
12 | - | TRBJ2-6 | once | TRBV30 | CAWRSGANVLTF | TGTGCCTGGAGATCTGGGGCCAACGTCCTGACTTTC
11 | - | TRBJ1-3 | - | TRBV30 | CAWSTGNTIYF | TGTGCCTGGAGTACGGGGAACACCATATATTTT
15 | - | TRBJ2-4 | - | TRBV7-3 | CASSPDTQDKNIQYF | TGTGCCAGCAGCCCGGACACGCAGGACAAAAACATTCAGTACTTC
16 | TRBD1 | TRBJ2-2 | - | TRBV23-1 | CASSQSGQGFTGELFF | TGCGCCAGCAGTCAATCCGGACAGGGTTTCACCGGGGAGCTGTTTTTT
13 | TRBD1 | TRBJ2-5 | - | TRBV11-3 | CASSRQGAETQYF | TGTGCCAGCAGCCGACAGGGGGCGGAGACCCAGTACTTC
10 | - | TRBJ1-2 | few | TRBV29-1 | CSVSDSSYTF | TGCAGCGTTTCGGACAGCTCCTACACCTTC
15 | TRBD1 | TRBJ2-4 | few | TRBV19 | CASSTGTGGADIQYF | TGTGCCAGTAGTACCGGGACAGGGGGAGCGGACATTCAGTACTTC
14 | - | TRBJ2-5 | few | TRBV5-1 | CASSRGPMGETQYF | TGTGCCAGCAGCCGAGGACCCATGGGAGAGACCCAGTACTTC
12 | - | TRBJ1-4 | - | TRBV14 | CASSPGKEKLFF | TGTGCCAGCAGCCCCGGAAAGGAAAAACTGTTTTTT
12 | - | TRBJ2-7 | - | TRBV30 | CASVIGSHEQYF | TGTGCCTCCGTGATAGGGTCCCACGAGCAGTACTTC
13 | - | TRBJ2-5 | - | TRBV29-1 | CSVVWVYQETQYF | TGCAGCGTTGTTTGGGTGTACCAAGAGACCCAGTACTTC
14 | TRBD1 | TRBJ1-2 | - | TRBV2 | CASSSATGAKGYTF | TGTGCCAGCAGTTCGGCGACAGGGGCAAAAGGCTACACCTTC
14 | - | TRBJ1-1 | once | TRBV9 | CASSGAGVLTEAFF | TGTGCCAGCAGCGGAGCAGGGGTTCTCACTGAAGCTTTCTTT
20 | TRBD1 | TRBJ2-7 | few | TRBV29-1 | CSGPTMGTGGKGTSSYEQYF | TGCAGCGGCCCCACTATGGGGACAGGGGGTAAGGGCACGAGCTCCTACGAGCAGTACTTC
12 | - | TRBJ1-1 | few | TRBV18 | CASSPRGGEAFF | TGTGCCAGCTCACCACGAGGAGGTGAAGCTTTCTTT
13 | - | TRBJ1-1 | - | TRBV30 | CAWSVMGNTEAFF | TGTGCCTGGAGTGTTATGGGTAACACTGAAGCTTTCTTT
12 | TRBD1 | TRBJ1-2 | - | TRBV7-9 | CASSLDWTGWTF | TGTGCCAGCAGCTTAGACTGGACAGGGTGGACCTTC
14 | - | TRBJ2-7 | few | TRBV7-2 | CASSLGLAVYEQYF | TGTGCCAGCAGCTTAGGTCTAGCTGTCTACGAGCAGTACTTC
16 | - | TRBJ2-5 | - | TRBV30 | CAWSVRHYGYQETQYF | TGTGCCTGGAGTGTACGGCACTACGGGTACCAAGAGACCCAGTACTTC
14 | - | TRBJ2-7 | - | TRBV30 | CAWSSGGGTYEQYF | TGTGCCTGGAGTTCTGGCGGCGGAACCTACGAGCAGTACTTC
14 | - | TRBJ2-1 | few | TRBV15 | CATSRDGIGDEQFF | TGTGCCACCAGCAGAGATGGTATTGGGGATGAGCAGTTCTTC
14 | - | TRBJ1-6 | - | TRBV19 | CASSARRQNSPLHF | TGTGCCAGTAGTGCCAGACGACAGAATTCACCCCTCCACTTT
13 | - | TRBJ1-1 | - | TRBV19 | CASSAYRDTEAFF | TGTGCCAGTAGTGCTTACAGGGACACTGAAGCTTTCTTT
16 | - | TRBJ2-3 | - | TRBV4-3 | CASSRETGGDTDTQYF | TGCGCCAGCAGCCGTGAGACAGGAGGAGACACAGATACGCAGTATTTT
15 | TRBD1 | TRBJ2-7 | - | TRBV27 | CASSPGQGPYYEQYF | TGTGCCAGCAGTCCCGGACAGGGCCCATACTACGAGCAGTACTTC
15 | TRBD1 | TRBJ2-7 | - | TRBV29-1 | CSVEVSGTDSYEQYF | TGCAGCGTTGAAGTATCCGGGACAGACTCCTACGAGCAGTACTTC
15 | - | TRBJ2-4 | - | TRBV29-1 | CSVVKGSLAKNIQYF | TGCAGCGTTGTAAAAGGATCTCTAGCCAAAAACATTCAGTACTTC
15 | TRBD2 | TRBJ2-4 | few | TRBV7-9 | CASSLERGPGDIQYF | TGTGCCAGCAGCTTAGAGCGGGGCCCTGGGGACATTCAGTACTTC
14 | - | TRBJ2-1 | - | TRBV7-2 | CASSPERVANEQFF | TGTGCCAGCAGCCCAGAGAGAGTAGCCAATGAGCAGTTCTTC
13 | - | TRBJ2-2 | - | TRBV19 | CASSMSGAGELFF | TGTGCCAGTAGTATGAGTGGTGCCGGGGAGCTGTTTTTT
15 | TRBD2 | TRBJ2-2 | few | TRBV6-1 | CASSTAGINTGELFF | TGTGCCAGCAGTACAGCGGGGATTAACACCGGGGAGCTGTTTTTT
11 | - | TRBJ1-1 | - | TRBV25-1 | CASSEGSEAFF | TGTGCCAGCAGTGAAGGGTCAGAAGCTTTCTTT
13 | - | TRBJ1-1 | few | TRBV6-5 | CASSYVGRTEAFF | TGTGCCAGCAGTTACGTGGGGAGGACTGAAGCTTTCTTT
14 | - | TRBJ1-1 | - | TRBV21-1 | CAEERTDKSTEAFF | TGTGCCGAAGAACGGACAGACAAGTCCACTGAAGCTTTCTTT
14 | - | TRBJ2-4 | - | TRBV6-6 | CASSPGTLVDIQYF | TGTGCCAGCAGTCCCGGGACACTGGTGGACATTCAGTACTTC
13 | - | TRBJ2-3 | - | TRBV29-1 | CSVRSRSTDTQYF | TGCAGCGTTCGGTCCCGGAGCACAGATACGCAGTATTTT